Following are 24 T cell receptor beta chains from one sample sequenced in a study of blood T cell repertoires in COVID-19. TCRdb's table, derived via immunoSEQ multiplex PCR, lists solely in-frame clones and lacks some. The table has tens of thousands of clones, almost 80% seen once. Sequencing was carried out using peripheral blood. Source of these receptors: a human donor in a cohort sampled during active COVID-19.

Many counts were recorded for this clone. One end of the junction is discordant with germline, which a read error may explain. The V call is TRBV3-1 (or the pseudogene TRBV3-2), the J call TRBJ1-4, with D unresolved. The CDR3 runs 13 residues. The germline V gene encodes CDR1 LGHDT and CDR2 YNNKEL (reference sequence). CDR3 loop: CASRQAANEKLFF. The DNA for the CDR3 is TGTGCCAGCAGGCAAGCGGCTAATGAAAAACTGTTTTTT.

The V call is TRBV29-1, the J call TRBJ2-7; TRBD1 matches at 9 bases. Germline CDR1 and CDR2: SQVTM and ANQGSEA. The CDR3 covers 15 residues. V was clipped by 4 bases and J by 7 bases; unmatched bases: 14. The CDR3 region has the DNA TGCAGCGTTGCTGTGAGGGACAGGGAAGGGGAAGAGCAGTACTTC. Protein product: CSVAVRDREGEEQYF.

The genes are TRBV3-1 (or the pseudogene TRBV3-2) and TRBJ2-3, with D possibly being TRBD2 (7 bases). This CDR3 spans 16 amino acids. Trimming removed 0 bases from V and 1 base from J, with 11 bases in between. Germline V lookup: CDR1 LGHDT, CDR2 YNNKEL (reference sequence). The CDR3: CASSQEGGGGTDTQYF. The CDR3 region has the DNA TGTGCCAGCAGCCAAGAGGGGGGGGGCGGCACAGATACGCAGTATTTT.

The chain uses TRBV5-8 and TRBJ2-5; tentative D call: TRBD2 (6 bases). In germline, CDR1 is SGHTS, CDR2 YDEGEE. Trimming took off 5 bases at V and 3 bases at J, with 20 bases between the two ends. This CDR3 has 16 amino acids. The CDR3 nucleotides read TGTGCCAGCAGACGGATGACCCGCGGGATAAAAGAGACCCAGTACTTC. Protein: CASRRMTRGIKETQYF.

The J gene is TRBJ1-5, the V gene TRBV27; no clear D. Trimming removed 5 bases from V and 13 bases from J, with 18 bases in between. From germline, CDR1 is MNHEY and CDR2 SMNVEV (reference sequence). The CDR3 consists of 13 residues. The CDR3 is CASSPSSSIIQHF. DNA for the CDR3: TGTGCCAGCAGTCCTAGCTCGAGTATCATACAGCATTTT.

A single count supports this clone. The chain carries TRBV13 and TRBJ1-1, with 11 bases that match TRBD1. With 4 bases clipped from V and 8 bases from J, the junction kept 12 bases outside the gene matches. CDR3 size: 16 residues. Germline V gene sequence: CDR1 PRHDT, CDR2 FYEKMQ (reference sequence). The CDR3 DNA follows: TGTGCCAGCAGCTACCCCCGGACAGGGGGCGCGTCAGAAGCTTTCTTT. It translates to CASSYPRTGGASEAFF. Filled out from reference TRBV13 and TRBJ1-1, the complete variable domain reads AAGVIQSPRHLIKEKRETATLKCYPIPRHDTVYWYQQGPGQDPQFLISFYEKMQSDKGSIPDRFSAQQFSDYHSELNMSSLELGDSALYFCASSYPRTGGASEAFFGQGTRLTVV.

The J gene is TRBJ1-2, the V gene TRBV19, with 9 bases lining up with TRBD1. V shed 8 bases and J 8 bases; nucleotides not matched to a gene: 12. This CDR3 contains 14 residues. CDR1 and CDR2 (germline): LNHDA, SQIVND (reference sequence). The CDR3 sequence: CASSIPGTGRGYTF. The CDR3 DNA is TGTGCCAGTTCAATTCCCGGGACAGGGCGCGGCTACACCTTC.

As DNA, the CDR3 is TGTGCCAGCAGCCAACGGGGGGCTCAGCCCCAGCATTTT. Translated, it gives CASSQRGAQPQHF. The V and J genes are TRBV3-1 (or the pseudogene TRBV3-2) and TRBJ1-5; tentatively, D is TRBD1 (6 bases). Germline lookup yields CDR1 LGHDT and CDR2 YNNKEL (reference sequence). The CDR3 is made up of 13 amino acids. V was clipped by 2 bases and J by 6 bases, with 8 bases between them.

The V call is TRBV10-1, the J call TRBJ2-3; 11 positions agree with TRBD2. This CDR3 is 17 amino acids long. J was trimmed by 5 bases and V by 2 bases; bases with no gene match: 9. Germline V gene data show CDR1 as WNHNN and CDR2 as SYGVQD (reference sequence). Written as DNA, the CDR3 is TGCGCCAGCAGTGAGGGGACTAGCGGATCAAGGGGAGATACGCAGTATTTT. Its translation is CASSEGTSGSRGDTQYF.

The chain links TRBV21-1 to TRBJ1-1; TRBD1, as called in the table, went unchecked against the DNA. TRBV21-1 is deemed a pseudogene. The CDR3 is made up of 13 amino acids. In nucleotides, the CDR3 is TGTGCCAGCAGCAATGGACAGAACACTGAAGCTTTCTTT. Translation: CASSNGQNTEAFF.

Concerning this clone: Within the sample, other DNA sequences also encode this same CDR3. The chain joins TRBV19 to TRBJ1-1; the match to TRBD1 covers 8 bases. V lost 8 bases and J lost 2; bases outside the gene matches: 4. The CDR3 is 13 residues long. Per germline, CDR1 LNHDA and CDR2 SQIVND (reference sequence). As DNA, the CDR3 is TGTGCCAGTCGTGACAGGGGAAACACTGAAGCTTTCTTT. This codes for CASRDRGNTEAFF.

V usage is TRBV6-1 and J usage is TRBJ2-7; the D is unclear. CDR3 length equals 16 residues. V dropped 3 bases and J dropped 1 base, with 16 bases sitting between them. Germline CDR1 reads MNHNS; CDR2 reads SASEGT. CDR3 residues: CASSDIDTRFSYEQYF. The CDR3 DNA is TGTGCCAGCAGTGATATAGATACTCGATTTTCCTACGAGCAGTACTTC.

The rearrangement uses TRBV2 and TRBJ2-2, with 8 bases identical to TRBD1. CDR1 and CDR2 from the germline V gene are SNHLY and FYNNEI. CDR3 length equals 16 residues. V was clipped by 0 bases and J by 4 bases; unmatched bases: 4. The CDR3 is CASSEAPDRATGELFF. The CDR3 bases are TGTGCCAGCAGTGAAGCGCCGGACAGGGCCACCGGGGAGCTGTTTTTT.

The rearrangement joins TRBV28 to TRBJ2-3, with 11 bases matching TRBD2. This CDR3 has 15 amino acids. V was clipped by 5 bases and J by 4 bases; unmatched bases: 5. The V gene's germline CDR1 is MDHEN and CDR2 SYDVKM. The CDR3 DNA sequence: TGTGCCAGCAGTGTGATAGCGGGAGGGCCAGATACGCAGTATTTT. Protein: CASSVIAGGPDTQYF.

J is TRBJ1-4 and V is TRBV5-6; TRBD1 matches 8 bases. V lost 4 bases, J lost 4 bases, and 12 bases stayed unmatched. This CDR3 has 17 amino acids. Germline loops: CDR1 SGHDT, CDR2 YYEEEE. The CDR3 loop is CASSRARTGHGNEKLFF. The CDR3 nucleotides are TGTGCCAGCAGCCGGGCCAGGACAGGGCACGGTAATGAAAAACTGTTTTTT.

The chain employs TRBV9 and TRBJ2-3; TRBD2 might be the D (6 bases). This CDR3 spans 15 amino acids. CDR1 is SGDLS, CDR2 YYNGEE, per germline. V lost 1 base and J 3 bases, leaving 12 bases between the germline ends. The CDR3 DNA is TGTGCCAGCAGCGTATTCCAGCGGGTGACAGATACGCAGTATTTT. This gives the protein CASSVFQRVTDTQYF.

Worth noting for this clone: In the same sample, other DNA sequences code for this CDR3. The rearrangement joins TRBV5-1 to TRBJ1-1, with 7 positions matching TRBD1. Germline V lookup: CDR1 SGHRS, CDR2 YFSETQ. After removal of 0 bases from V and 0 bases from J, the junction contained 5 bases not matched to a gene. The CDR3 has 16 residues. CDR3 amino acids: CASSLGRGRMNTEAFF. The DNA for the CDR3 is TGCGCCAGCAGCTTGGGTAGGGGGCGCATGAACACTGAAGCTTTCTTT.

This rearrangement joins TRBV7-8 to TRBJ1-4; D is ambiguous. V dropped 8 bases and J dropped 0 bases, with 16 bases sitting between them. Germline V gene sequence: CDR1 SGHVS, CDR2 FQNEAQ. This CDR3 region has 16 residues. The CDR3 sequence is CASGPRILTTNEKLFF. CDR3 sequence (DNA): TGTGCCAGCGGGCCACGAATTCTTACAACTAATGAAAAACTGTTTTTT.

The rearrangement uses TRBV4-1 and TRBJ2-7, with TRBD1 matching 10 bases. The germline gives CDR1 MGHRA, CDR2 YSYEKL. V was clipped by 5 bases and J by 5 bases; unmatched bases: 6. The CDR3 spans 14 residues. CDR3 residues: CASSTDRGLDEQYF. In nucleotides, the CDR3 is TGCGCCAGCAGCACCGACAGGGGGCTCGACGAGCAGTACTTC.

This chain joins TRBV10-3 and TRBJ1-6; maybe TRBD1 (6 bases). Germline loops: CDR1 ENHRY, CDR2 SYGVKD. The CDR3 is 16 amino acids. V gave up 6 bases and J gave up 0 bases, with 12 bases separating them. The CDR3 region is CAIRPDSSSYNSPLHF. The CDR3 region has the DNA TGTGCCATCAGACCGGACAGTAGCTCCTATAATTCACCCCTCCACTTT.

The chain links TRBV5-8 to TRBJ1-5, with D perhaps TRBD1 (5 bases). The CDR3 contains 17 residues. The germline V gene has CDR1 SGHTS and CDR2 YDEGEE. Between the trimmed V and J ends, which lost 2 bases and 1 base, there was a span of 16 bases. The CDR3 reads CASSFNQGRLSNQPQHF. The DNA of the CDR3 is TGTGCCAGCAGCTTTAATCAGGGAAGGTTGAGCAATCAGCCCCAGCATTTT.

This clone has a handful of counts. At one of its ends the junction is not consistent with the germline gene, which may arise from a read error. The chain is built from TRBV7-7 and TRBJ2-5; a weak D match, TRBD1 (6 bases). Looked up from germline, CDR1 is SSHAT and CDR2 is FNYEAQ (reference sequence). CDR3 size: 16 residues. The CDR3 spells CASSLSARGSGETQYF. CDR3 in DNA: TGTGCTAGCAGCTTAAGTGCCAGGGGCTCGGGGGAGACCCAGTACTTC.

Points on this clone: Relative to the germline gene, one junction end is altered; a read error may explain this. Written as DNA, the CDR3 is TGTGCCAGCAGTTACTCGGGACTAGCCCAAAACATTCAGTACTTC. Translation: CASSYSGLAQNIQYF. The chain carries TRBV6-6 and TRBJ2-4; 9 bases match TRBD2. Per the germline V gene, CDR1 is MNHNY and CDR2 is SVGAGI (reference sequence). The CDR3 covers 15 residues.

V usage is TRBV12-3 or TRBV12-4 and J usage is TRBJ2-7; no firm D call. V dropped 3 bases and J dropped 0 bases, with 6 bases sitting between them. This CDR3 region has 13 residues. CDR3 amino acids: CASSLVASYEQYF. CDR3 sequence (DNA): TGTGCCAGCAGTTTGGTGGCCTCCTACGAGCAGTACTTC.